The source of this TCR beta chain is a study of cytomegalovirus exposure and HLA in healthy donors. As for the study in general: In an earlier analysis, 95 million to 130 million unique TCR beta sequences were found from some 180 million T cells. Overall study findings and caveats: The records held CMV serostatus as the only immune exposure information.

Comment on this clone: Its cognate antigen is unknown.

The CDR3 spans 16 residues. Germline loops: CDR1 SGHDN, CDR2 FVKESK. V shed 5 bases, J shed 6 bases, and the junction held 6 bases outside the gene matches. Primers for the PCR totalled 60 Vbeta and 13 Jbeta. The method was immunoSEQ multiplex PCR; TCRdb's version includes in-frame clones alone and lacks a portion of them. The sample yields about 160,000 clones, 85% seen once. The sample was PBMCs. The chain recombines TRBV14 with TRBJ2-1; the match to TRBD2 covers 14 bases. The receptor comes from a boy between 2 and 10 years old in good health and CMV-seronegative. CDR3 sequence (DNA): TGTGCCAGCAGCGCCATGACTAGCGGGAGGGGCAATGAGCAGTTCTTC. It specifies CASSAMTSGRGNEQFF.